The rows below give T cell receptor beta chains drawn from one sample of a study of blood T cell repertoires in COVID-19. Generated by immunoSEQ multiplex PCR, the TCRdb table keeps only in-frame clones and is missing some. The data contain about 100,000 clones, roughly nine tenths of them seen just once; the ten biggest clones take up 2% to 2.5%. Sequenced input: peripheral blood. The origin of the receptors is a man between 45 and 60 years old with active COVID-19. Each CDR3 is given with its conserved first and last residue. The order of the fields is V gene, J gene, CDR3 protein.

V: TRBV12-3/TRBV12-4
J: TRBJ2-3
CDR3: CACRGNTDTQYF

V: TRBV4-1
J: TRBJ1-1
CDR3: CASSRRQGAGTEAFF

V: TRBV5-4
J: TRBJ1-3
CDR3: CASSLDGAGNTIYF

V: TRBV12-3/TRBV12-4
J: TRBJ2-2
CDR3: CASAGMGRGELFF

V: TRBV5-1
J: TRBJ2-5
CDR3: CASSPLEPQETQYF

V: TRBV5-1
J: TRBJ1-6
CDR3: CASSQQGTGSPLHF

V: TRBV19
J: TRBJ2-5
CDR3: CASSAERGTVEETQYF

V: TRBV5-1
J: TRBJ2-3
CDR3: CASSQLAGVTSTDTQYF

V: TRBV29-1
J: TRBJ1-4
CDR3: CSVDSPGGGEKLFF

V: TRBV5-6
J: TRBJ1-2
CDR3: CASRVEGGTGYTF

V: TRBV5-1
J: TRBJ2-5
CDR3: CASSRDRGETQYF

V: TRBV29-1
J: TRBJ2-3
CDR3: CSVVTSSGTQYF

V: TRBV5-1
J: TRBJ2-1
CDR3: CASSFSGRASYNEQFF

V: TRBV6-5
J: TRBJ2-4
CDR3: CASRNPRVAKNIQYF

V: TRBV24-1
J: TRBJ2-1
CDR3: CATSYATGTAYNEQFF

V: TRBV24-1
J: TRBJ2-6
CDR3: CATSEPIGQSGANVLTF